This T cell receptor (beta chain) was documented in a study of cytomegalovirus exposure and HLA in healthy donors. Study results and caveats: In an earlier analysis, about 90% or about 30%: the productive usage of most TCR beta V segments.

The PCR contained 60 Vbeta and 13 Jbeta primers. The protocol was immunoSEQ multiplex PCR, while the TCRdb copy is restricted to in-frame clones and leaves out a portion. In the table there are 150,000 to 180,000 clones, around 81% of which are singletons. A few counts support this clone. Its antigen is not known. CDR3 size: 14 residues. V was cut by 0 bases and J by 8 bases, with 14 bases left in between. The germline gives CDR1 SGHRS, CDR2 YFSETQ. Sample: PBMCs. The rearrangement joins TRBV5-1 to TRBJ1-2; a possible D gene is TRBD1 (6 bases). The sequence was obtained from a woman in her thirties or forties in good health and CMV-seropositive. The CDR3 nucleotides are TGCGCCAGCAGCTTGGTCGTGGGGGCGAGCGGCTACACCTTC. It is translated as CASSLVVGASGYTF.